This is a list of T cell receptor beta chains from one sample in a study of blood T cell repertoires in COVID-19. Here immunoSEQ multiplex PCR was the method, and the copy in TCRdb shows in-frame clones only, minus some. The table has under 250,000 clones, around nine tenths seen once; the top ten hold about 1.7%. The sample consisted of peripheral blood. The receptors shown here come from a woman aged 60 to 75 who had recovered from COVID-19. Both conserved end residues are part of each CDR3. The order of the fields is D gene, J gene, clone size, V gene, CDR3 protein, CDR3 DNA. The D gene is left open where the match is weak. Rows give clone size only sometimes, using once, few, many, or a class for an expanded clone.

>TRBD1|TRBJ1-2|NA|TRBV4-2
CASSPLDRAGEGYTF
TGTGCCAGCAGCCCCCTGGACAGGGCGGGGGAGGGCTACACCTTC
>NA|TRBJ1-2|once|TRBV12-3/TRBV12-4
CASSLAGSYGYTF
TGTGCCAGCAGTTTAGCGGGCAGCTATGGCTACACCTTC
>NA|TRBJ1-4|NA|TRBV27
CASRPSGVEKLFF
TGTGCCAGCAGACCCTCGGGGGTTGAAAAACTGTTTTTT
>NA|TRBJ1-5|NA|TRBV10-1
CASSDRSSGDQPQHF
TGCGCCAGCAGTGATCGGAGCTCCGGGGATCAGCCCCAGCATTTT
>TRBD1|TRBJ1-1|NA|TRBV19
CASSEQGMNTEAFF
TGTGCCAGTAGTGAACAGGGGATGAACACTGAAGCTTTCTTT
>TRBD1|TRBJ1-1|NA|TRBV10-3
CATLTGAENTEAFF
TGTGCCACACTGACAGGGGCCGAGAACACTGAAGCTTTCTTT
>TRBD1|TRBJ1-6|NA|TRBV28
CASSFRGRKNPPLHF
TGTGCCAGCAGTTTTAGGGGGCGCAAAAATCCACCCCTCCACTTT
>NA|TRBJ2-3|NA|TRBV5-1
CASSSIPTGTSTDTQYF
TGCGCCAGCAGCTCAATTCCGACAGGGACTAGCACAGATACGCAGTATTTT
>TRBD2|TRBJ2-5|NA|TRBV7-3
CASFRGGNHPPETQYF
TGTGCCAGCTTTCGGGGGGGAAATCACCCGCCAGAGACCCAGTACTTC
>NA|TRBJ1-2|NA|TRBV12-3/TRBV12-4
CASSLRAGYGYTF
TGTGCCAGCAGTTTAAGGGCAGGGTACGGCTACACCTTC
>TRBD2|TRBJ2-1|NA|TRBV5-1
CASNRGGSYNEQFF
TGCGCCAGCAATCGCGGGGGGTCCTACAATGAGCAGTTCTTC